This T cell receptor beta chain originates from a study of blood T cell repertoires in COVID-19 (dated by TCRdb to between 2020 and 2021). For context, the study as a whole: Samples from collaborators originated in the United States, Italy and Spain and spanned both the acute and convalescent phases of COVID-19. Samples came from the ongoing ImmuneRACE study (first 160 participants) plus 1,254 subjects from 6 global collaborators. Where available, HLA class I and class II types were taken from metadata supplied by the sample provider and were not determined by assay-based typing. The repertoires were made available in a free public database intended to serve as a resource for research on the immune response to SARS-CoV-2. Deeply sampled blood TCRbeta repertoires from subjects exposed to, actively infected with, or recovered from COVID-19 were included in the dataset. The prospective study material was composed of cDNA or gDNA derived from T cells, B-cell-depleted T cells, or PBMCs. Nearly every sample came with metadata listing a de-identified subject ID, COVID-19 status, age in years and sex.

TCRbeta CDR3 regions were amplified from genomic DNA by means of the immunoSEQ Assay, a bias-controlled multiplex PCR. Per the authors' processing: Within the assay, amplification of reference gene primers was used to estimate how many nucleated cells each sample contained. To quantify the absolute abundance of each unique TCRbeta CDR3 rearrangement, sequence reads were collapsed and filtered. Productive Simpson clonality was computed per sample as the square root of Simpson's diversity index over productive rearrangements. The table comes from immuneACCESS by way of TCRdb, which keeps in-frame sequences with V and J called. Part of the clones is missing from these tables; in studies checked, under half for an unresolved V gene and the rest for unknown reasons. Clone size and V and J calls were adopted from that table, with D and trimming inferred from the DNA. Counted in this sample were hundreds of thousands of clones; 65% to 85% of them appeared once. The ten largest make up nearly 7.5% of the sample.

Points on this clone: There is no known antigen for this receptor. No quality values exist for individual bases; no much larger clone is one base distant.

Participants in the prospective study were enrolled through a virtual design, were aged roughly 18 to 100 years, and lived in roughly 26 United States geographic areas. In the prospective study, cohorts were assigned on the basis of participant-reported clinical history obtained from a screening survey and a study questionnaire. In the prospective study, whole blood, serum and a nasopharyngeal or oropharyngeal swab were collected from each participant by mobile phlebotomists. Prospective study participants could optionally give additional blood draws and questionnaires over an approximately 2-month period. Prospective study blood samples were shipped either frozen or at room temperature before DNA extraction. Points the paper makes about the study in general: How much clinical and demographic metadata was included differed by source and by participant, and the metadata was provided uncurated.

Looking up the germline V gene (reference sequence) yields CDR1 LNHDA and CDR2 SQIVND. V ends up 5 bases short and J 0 bases short, with an unmatched junction base count of 5. The CDR3 covers 15 residues, taking in both the cysteine and the phenylalanine. The entry retains the CDR3 DNA only, 45 bases that are in frame from base 1. Here the chain combines TRBV19 and TRBJ2-7, and TRBD1 aligns with 9 junction nucleotides. The sequencing input was PBMCs or T cells enriched from blood (not recorded which). This receptor was identified in a woman aged 40 to 49 with acute COVID-19. DNA sequence: TGTGCCAGTAGTCAGACAGGGGGTCTCTCCTACGAGCAGTACTTC. This encodes CASSQTGGLSYEQYF.